These 25 T cell receptor beta chains were sequenced from one sample in a study of blood T cells in healthy people across ages. With a J-beta primer mix and a sample-barcoded 5' primer, a second PCR ran 7 to 11 cycles. MiXCR was run by TCRdb on the 5' RACE reads, yielding one entry per CDR3 protein. The sample includes approximately 1,000,000 distinct CDR3 sequences, over 35% seen only once; the top ten take over 15%. Sequencing was done on a sample of blood. These receptors all come from a woman aged 60-75 years in good health.

V and J are TRBV6-1 and TRBJ2-7; 8 bases map to TRBD2. The DNA end is more similar to TRBJ2-5, so the J call may be wrong. CDR1 MNHNS and CDR2 SASEGT come from the germline V gene. CDR3 length: 18 amino acids. CDR3 in amino acids: CASSATNLAGPAEETQYF. CDR3 DNA: TGTGCCAGCAGTGCAACCAATCTAGCGGGCCCAGCGGAGGAGACCCAGTACTTC.

This clonotype was observed many times. V and J are TRBV29-1 and TRBJ2-7, with 12 bases fitting TRBD2. The J segment lost 4 bases and the V segment lost 2 bases, leaving 12 bases of the junction unmatched. Germline lookup yields CDR1 SQVTM and CDR2 ANQGSEA. The length of the CDR3 is 17 residues. DNA for the CDR3: TGCAGCGTTGAATTGTTGACTAGCGGGAGTATACGGTACGAGCAGTACTTC. Protein: CSVELLTSGSIRYEQYF.

The chain couples TRBV3-1 to TRBJ2-7; D possibly corresponds to TRBD1 (5 bases). The CDR3 loop spans 16 amino acids. From germline, CDR1 is LGHDT and CDR2 YNNKEL (reference sequence). Between the trimmed V and J ends, which lost 3 bases and 5 bases, there was a span of 20 bases. The CDR3 reads CASSHSDSAGQHEQYF. CDR3 nucleotide sequence: TGTGCCAGCAGCCATTCAGACTCAGCAGGGCAACACGAGCAGTACTTC.

The V gene is TRBV28, the J gene TRBJ1-6, with 8 bases identical to TRBD1. CDR3 size: 16 residues. Germline CDR1 MDHEN, CDR2 SYDVKM. Losses at the gene ends were 2 bases for V and 8 bases for J; bases not matched to a gene: 8. The CDR3 region has the DNA TGTGCCAGCAGTTTAGCCGGACAGGGAAGGGATTCACCCCTCCACTTT. Its translation is CASSLAGQGRDSPLHF.

This clonotype showed up just once. The CDR3 bases are TGTGCCAGTAGAGGGGGGGATGCCAGGGGGCGCGCCTATGGCTACACCTTC. This gives the protein CASRGGDARGRAYGYTF. V and J are TRBV27 and TRBJ1-2; 8 positions match TRBD1. From germline, CDR1 is MNHEY and CDR2 SMNVEV (reference sequence). The CDR3 contains 17 residues. With 9 bases clipped from V and 4 bases from J, the junction kept 19 bases outside the gene matches.

The V gene is TRBV6-6, the J gene TRBJ2-6; no firm D call. V was pared by 10 bases and J by 0 bases, with 16 bases between. The CDR3 length is 16 residues. Germline values: CDR1 MNHNY, CDR2 SVGAGI (reference sequence). The CDR3 DNA is TGTGCCACCCGAGACTGGGGAAGCTCTGGGGCCAACGTCCTGACTTTC. Translation gives CATRDWGSSGANVLTF.

The genes are TRBV10-2 and TRBJ1-2; no reliable D call. The CDR3 is 14 residues long. Per the germline V gene, CDR1 is WSHSY and CDR2 is SAAADI. The V end was cut by 3 bases, the J end by 8 bases, with 16 bases between. The CDR3 region is CASSDAVGQGGYTF. Written as DNA, the CDR3 is TGCGCCAGCAGTGATGCGGTAGGCCAAGGAGGCTACACCTTC.

This sequence joins TRBV6-5 and TRBJ2-7, with D possibly being TRBD1 (6 bases). The V gene lost 5 bases and the J gene lost 7 bases, with 18 bases spanning the gap. The CDR3 runs 14 residues. Looked up from germline, CDR1 is MNHEY and CDR2 is SVGAGI. CDR3: CASSDPGHRLEQYF. The CDR3 DNA sequence: TGTGCCAGCAGTGACCCGGGACACCGGCTGGAGCAGTACTTC.

DNA of the CDR3: TGTGCCAGCAGTGCGACAGGGTTGGCCTACGAGCAGTACTTC. This translates into CASSATGLAYEQYF. The V call is TRBV25-1, the J call TRBJ2-7, with 7 bases lining up with TRBD1. Germline V CDR1 and CDR2: MGHDK, SYGVNS. There are 14 residues in the CDR3. The V segment lost 4 bases and the J segment 2 bases; nucleotides outside the gene matches: 5.

This clonotype was counted a few times. V usage is TRBV4-2 and J usage is TRBJ2-5; TRBD2 is a possible D gene (6 bases). Germline V lookup: CDR1 LGHNA, CDR2 YNFKEQ. This CDR3 region has 16 residues. The V end lost 1 base, the J end lost 1 base, and 13 bases lay between the germline ends. In DNA, the CDR3 is TGTGCCAGCAGCCAAGCAGCACAGACTAGCCAAGAGACCCAGTACTTC. This codes for CASSQAAQTSQETQYF.

This clonotype came up many times. V and J are TRBV10-3 and TRBJ1-2; no definite D call. The CDR3 consists of 14 residues. From germline, CDR1 is ENHRY and CDR2 SYGVKD. The germline V and J ends were trimmed by 2 bases and 3 bases, with 10 bases remaining between them. The DNA of the CDR3 is TGTGCCATCAGTGAGCAGAGGGTTGACTATGGCTACACCTTC. Protein product: CAISEQRVDYGYTF.

This chain uses TRBV7-2 with TRBJ2-1; TRBD2 aligns across 9 bases. This CDR3 spans 15 amino acids. Unmatched junction bases numbered 4, after V lost 1 base and J lost 6 bases. CDR1 and CDR2 (germline): SGHTA, FQGNSA. The CDR3 bases are TGTGCCAGCAGCTTAGTGCGGGAGGGCCTCAATGAGCAGTTCTTC. This gives the protein CASSLVREGLNEQFF.

This clonotype has a handful of counts. The chain links TRBV5-1 to TRBJ1-1, with D possibly being TRBD1 (6 bases). Trimming removed 7 bases at V and 1 base at J, with 8 bases between. Germline V gene lookup returns CDR1 SGHRS and CDR2 YFSETQ. The CDR3 contains 12 residues. The chain's CDR3 is CASQDRNTEAFF. CDR3 bases: TGCGCCAGCCAGGACAGGAACACTGAAGCTTTCTTT.

This chain connects TRBV19 to TRBJ2-1; TRBD2 might be the D (6 bases). V was pared by 6 bases and J by 12 bases, with 18 bases between. In germline, CDR1 is LNHDA, CDR2 SQIVND (reference sequence). The CDR3 is 13 amino acids. The CDR3 nucleotides read TGTGCCAGTAGCGCCGACTGGCTCGGGGGGCAGTTCTTC. It specifies CASSADWLGGQFF.

In this sample, this clonotype turned up a few times. The genes are TRBV27 and TRBJ1-2; 7 bases fit TRBD1. Germline V gives CDR1 MNHEY, CDR2 SMNVEV (reference sequence). Germline trimming cut 6 bases from V and 4 bases from J; bases unmatched to any gene: 8. There are 14 residues in the CDR3. The CDR3 DNA is TGTGCCAGCAGACCCCGACAGGGCCCCTATGGCTACACCTTC. Its translation is CASRPRQGPYGYTF.

The sample holds a few counts of this clonotype. The genes are TRBV29-1 and TRBJ1-2; 12 bases are shared with TRBD1. The CDR3 runs 13 residues. The germline CDR1 and CDR2 sequences are SQVTM and ANQGSEA. V lost 4 bases, J lost 6 bases, and 3 bases stayed unmatched. CDR3 nucleotides: TGCAGCGTTGCGGGACAGGGGGCCGATGGCTACACCTTC. Translation gives CSVAGQGADGYTF.

This clonotype has just a few counts. The gene calls are TRBV10-3 and TRBJ2-7; D is ambiguous. The V gene's germline CDR1 is ENHRY and CDR2 SYGVKD. Trimming took off 3 bases at V and 3 bases at J, with 6 bases between the two ends. The CDR3 sequence is 12 residues long. The CDR3 DNA reads TGTGCCATCAGTGAATTGGACTACGAGCAGTACTTC. It encodes CAISELDYEQYF.

The genes are TRBV10-3 and TRBJ1-5; D unclear. Germline V gives CDR1 ENHRY, CDR2 SYGVKD. This CDR3 region has 18 residues. V shed 0 bases and J shed 0 bases, with 15 bases lying between them. This CDR3 reads CAISESIWSGYSNQPQHF. DNA for the CDR3: TGTGCCATCAGTGAGTCGATCTGGTCCGGGTATAGCAATCAGCCCCAGCATTTT.

This clonotype was detected ten times or more. V gene TRBV7-9 combines with J gene TRBJ1-2; D ambiguous. Germline V gene sequence: CDR1 SEHNR, CDR2 FQNEAQ (reference sequence). The CDR3 totals 12 residues. The V gene lost 3 bases and the J gene lost 7 bases, with 9 bases spanning the gap. CDR3 nucleotide sequence: TGTGCCAGCAGCTTGGCAGGTTCTGGCTACACCTTC. Residues: CASSLAGSGYTF.

This clonotype was seen many times. The gene calls are TRBV28 and TRBJ2-7; 9 positions match TRBD2. The V and J ends lost 5 bases and 3 bases, in that order; junction bases with no gene match: 8. The germline V gene encodes CDR1 MDHEN and CDR2 SYDVKM. The CDR3 is 15 amino acids. CDR3 amino acids: CASSPGLAYLYEQYF. CDR3 sequence (DNA): TGTGCCAGCAGTCCCGGACTAGCGTACCTCTACGAGCAGTACTTC.

This clonotype was observed a single time. The V and J genes are TRBV27 and TRBJ2-3; no firm D call. The CDR3 consists of 15 residues. V was cut by 8 bases and J by 1 base, with 16 bases left in between. CDR1 MNHEY and CDR2 SMNVEV come from the germline V gene (reference sequence). The CDR3 DNA reads TGTGCCAGCGGCTATGACGGTGCGGGCACAGATACGCAGTATTTT. It codes for CASGYDGAGTDTQYF.

This clonotype was picked up a small number of times. The gene calls are TRBV10-3 and TRBJ2-1; D is possibly TRBD2 (6 bases). The V gene's germline CDR1 is ENHRY and CDR2 SYGVKD. Trimming took 8 bases from V and 0 from J, leaving 11 bases between them. The CDR3 length is 14 residues. CDR3 sequence reads: CAIPLAYSYNEQFF. CDR3 sequence (DNA): TGTGCCATCCCTCTAGCGTACTCCTACAATGAGCAGTTCTTC.

This clonotype was seen a few times. The J gene is TRBJ1-2, the V gene TRBV6-5; 7 positions match TRBD1. The J segment lost 8 bases and the V segment lost 5 bases, leaving 8 bases of the junction unmatched. Looked up from germline, CDR1 is MNHEY and CDR2 is SVGAGI. The CDR3 is 13 residues long. The CDR3 reads CASSNTGAHGYTF. The DNA of the CDR3 is TGTGCCAGCAGTAACACAGGGGCTCACGGCTACACCTTC.

This clonotype was recorded a few times. The chain links TRBV7-2 to TRBJ1-1; D is perhaps TRBD1 (6 bases). Trimming took off 0 bases at V and 4 bases at J, with 15 bases between the two ends. The CDR3 runs 16 residues. Germline-derived CDR1 and CDR2 are SGHTA and FQGNSA. DNA for the CDR3: TGTGCCAGCAGCTTAGCGGCAGGGGAAGGGATCACTGAAGCTTTCTTT. It codes for CASSLAAGEGITEAFF.

This clonotype occurred a few times. The J gene is TRBJ2-1, the V gene TRBV7-9; no definite D call. Deletions cut 5 bases from V and 8 bases from J, with 4 bases between. This CDR3 spans 10 amino acids. CDR1 is SEHNR, CDR2 FQNEAQ, per germline (reference sequence). The CDR3 region has the DNA TGTGCCAGCAGCGTCCATGAGCAGTTCTTC. Its translation: CASSVHEQFF.